Listed below are T cell receptor beta chains from one sample, sequenced in a study of shared clonotypes between healthy human individuals. Clones were sequenced by immunoSEQ multiplex PCR, and TCRdb holds only the in-frame ones, with some missing. The sample lists 660,000 or so clones, about 96% occurring once. The material sequenced was naive CD8+ T cells sorted from blood. The receptors derive from a woman younger than 45 in good health. CDR3s include the opening cysteine and the closing phenylalanine or tryptophan. The order of the fields is V gene, D gene, clone size, J gene, CDR3 protein, CDR3 DNA. D genes are given only for firm matches. Rows give clone size only sometimes, using once, few, many, or a class for an expanded clone.

v_gene: TRBV15
d_gene: NA
abundance: NA
j_gene: TRBJ1-4
CDR3aa: CATSRVVLEKLFF
CDR3nt: TGTGCCACCAGCAGAGTCGTTCTAGAAAAACTGTTTTTT

v_gene: TRBV16
d_gene: TRBD2
abundance: NA
j_gene: TRBJ2-7
CDR3aa: CASSQSEALAGPYEQYF
CDR3nt: TGTGCCAGCAGCCAATCGGAAGCGCTAGCGGGACCCTACGAGCAGTACTTC

v_gene: TRBV5-1
d_gene: NA
abundance: NA
j_gene: TRBJ2-7
CDR3aa: CASSAAGRGTYEQYF
CDR3nt: TGCGCCAGCAGCGCGGCGGGACGCGGAACCTACGAGCAGTACTTC

v_gene: TRBV28
d_gene: TRBD1
abundance: NA
j_gene: TRBJ1-2
CDR3aa: CASSWTGAFYGYTF
CDR3nt: TGTGCCAGCAGTTGGACAGGGGCCTTCTATGGCTACACCTTC

v_gene: TRBV5-1
d_gene: TRBD1
abundance: NA
j_gene: TRBJ2-3
CDR3aa: CASSLEGASLDTQYF
CDR3nt: TGCGCCAGCAGCTTGGAGGGGGCTTCGTTAGATACGCAGTATTTT

v_gene: TRBV4-1
d_gene: NA
abundance: NA
j_gene: TRBJ2-5
CDR3aa: CASSLGPGLEETQYF
CDR3nt: TGCGCCAGCAGCCTTGGCCCGGGACTCGAGGAGACCCAGTACTTC

v_gene: TRBV27
d_gene: TRBD2
abundance: NA
j_gene: TRBJ2-1
CDR3aa: CASSLETSGSVYEQFF
CDR3nt: TGTGCCAGCAGTTTAGAGACTAGCGGGAGTGTATATGAGCAGTTCTTC

v_gene: TRBV27
d_gene: TRBD1
abundance: NA
j_gene: TRBJ2-7
CDR3aa: CASRPGTGYEQYF
CDR3nt: TGTGCCAGCAGACCTGGGACAGGCTACGAGCAGTACTTC

v_gene: TRBV9
d_gene: NA
abundance: NA
j_gene: TRBJ2-5
CDR3aa: CASSVGWGQETQYF
CDR3nt: TGTGCCAGCAGCGTAGGTTGGGGTCAAGAGACCCAGTACTTC

v_gene: TRBV5-5
d_gene: NA
abundance: NA
j_gene: TRBJ1-1
CDR3aa: CASSPLGGGDMNTEAFF
CDR3nt: TGTGCCAGCAGCCCGCTGGGAGGAGGGGACATGAACACTGAAGCTTTCTTT

v_gene: TRBV19
d_gene: NA
abundance: NA
j_gene: TRBJ2-3
CDR3aa: CASSAPWSTDTQYF
CDR3nt: TGTGCCAGTAGTGCACCATGGAGCACAGATACGCAGTATTTT

v_gene: TRBV19
d_gene: TRBD1
abundance: NA
j_gene: TRBJ1-2
CDR3aa: CASFGTGGFGYGYTF
CDR3nt: TGTGCCAGCTTTGGAACAGGGGGCTTCGGCTATGGCTACACCTTC

v_gene: TRBV28
d_gene: TRBD2
abundance: NA
j_gene: TRBJ2-3
CDR3aa: CASSLPAGDADTQYF
CDR3nt: TGTGCCAGCAGTTTACCAGCGGGAGACGCAGATACGCAGTATTTT

v_gene: TRBV7-9
d_gene: TRBD1
abundance: NA
j_gene: TRBJ1-3
CDR3aa: CASSLTRDRGNSGNTIYF
CDR3nt: TGTGCCAGCAGCTTAACAAGGGACAGGGGAAACTCTGGAAACACCATATATTTT

v_gene: TRBV29-1
d_gene: TRBD2
abundance: NA
j_gene: TRBJ2-1
CDR3aa: CSVEGTSGISYNEQFF
CDR3nt: TGCAGCGTTGAGGGGACTAGCGGGATTTCCTACAATGAGCAGTTCTTC

v_gene: TRBV7-8
d_gene: NA
abundance: NA
j_gene: TRBJ2-5
CDR3aa: CASSSETQYF
CDR3nt: TGTGCCAGCAGCTCAGAGACCCAGTACTTC

v_gene: TRBV2
d_gene: NA
abundance: NA
j_gene: TRBJ2-7
CDR3aa: CASSEPARWGPEQYF
CDR3nt: TGTGCCAGCAGTGAACCCGCCAGGTGGGGACCCGAGCAGTACTTC

v_gene: TRBV30
d_gene: TRBD1
abundance: NA
j_gene: TRBJ1-4
CDR3aa: CAWNTGTGNEKLFF
CDR3nt: TGTGCCTGGAATACCGGGACAGGGAATGAAAAACTGTTTTTT

v_gene: TRBV10-1
d_gene: TRBD1
abundance: NA
j_gene: TRBJ1-2
CDR3aa: CASSEGQGAGYGYTF
CDR3nt: TGCGCCAGCAGTGAGGGACAGGGGGCAGGCTATGGCTACACCTTC

v_gene: TRBV5-5
d_gene: NA
abundance: once
j_gene: TRBJ2-7
CDR3aa: CASSLYGSTYEQYF
CDR3nt: TGTGCCAGCAGCTTGTACGGCAGTACCTACGAGCAGTACTTC

v_gene: TRBV4-2
d_gene: NA
abundance: once
j_gene: TRBJ2-3
CDR3aa: CASSQAAGTDTQYF
CDR3nt: TGTGCCAGCAGCCAAGCGGCTGGTACAGATACGCAGTATTTT

v_gene: TRBV5-8
d_gene: NA
abundance: NA
j_gene: TRBJ2-2
CDR3aa: CASSLVRDTPGELFF
CDR3nt: TGTGCCAGCAGCTTGGTGAGAGATACACCCGGGGAGCTGTTTTTT

v_gene: TRBV4-1
d_gene: TRBD2
abundance: NA
j_gene: TRBJ2-1
CDR3aa: CASTLSSGGSYNEQFF
CDR3nt: TGCGCCAGCACCCTATCCAGCGGGGGCTCCTACAATGAGCAGTTCTTC

v_gene: TRBV4-1
d_gene: TRBD2
abundance: once
j_gene: TRBJ2-7
CDR3aa: CASSQQGLAGGGEQYF
CDR3nt: TGCGCCAGCAGCCAACAGGGACTAGCGGGAGGTGGCGAGCAGTACTTC

v_gene: TRBV7-9
d_gene: NA
abundance: once
j_gene: TRBJ2-1
CDR3aa: CASSFDEQFF
CDR3nt: TGTGCCAGCAGCTTTGATGAGCAGTTCTTC

v_gene: TRBV5-6
d_gene: NA
abundance: NA
j_gene: TRBJ2-7
CDR3aa: CASSLGRSYEQYF
CDR3nt: TGTGCCAGCAGCTTGGGACGGAGCTACGAGCAGTACTTC

v_gene: TRBV2
d_gene: NA
abundance: NA
j_gene: TRBJ2-2
CDR3aa: CASMGVQGELFF
CDR3nt: TGTGCCAGCATGGGGGTACAGGGGGAGCTGTTTTTT

v_gene: TRBV11-2
d_gene: NA
abundance: NA
j_gene: TRBJ2-1
CDR3aa: CASSLGGGEQFF
CDR3nt: TGTGCCAGCAGCTTAGGGGGAGGTGAGCAGTTCTTC

v_gene: TRBV27
d_gene: TRBD2
abundance: NA
j_gene: TRBJ2-1
CDR3aa: CASSLSAGGPYNEQFF
CDR3nt: TGTGCCAGCAGTTTATCGGCGGGAGGGCCCTACAATGAGCAGTTCTTC

v_gene: TRBV19
d_gene: NA
abundance: NA
j_gene: TRBJ1-3
CDR3aa: CASSIIPTASGNTIYF
CDR3nt: TGTGCCAGTAGTATAATACCGACTGCCTCTGGAAACACCATATATTTT

v_gene: TRBV2
d_gene: NA
abundance: NA
j_gene: TRBJ2-1
CDR3aa: CASRELAFEQFF
CDR3nt: TGTGCCAGCAGAGAGCTAGCGTTTGAGCAGTTCTTC

v_gene: TRBV19
d_gene: NA
abundance: few
j_gene: TRBJ1-1
CDR3aa: CASIHGAYEAFF
CDR3nt: TGTGCCAGTATCCATGGGGCGTATGAAGCTTTCTTT

v_gene: TRBV27
d_gene: TRBD1
abundance: NA
j_gene: TRBJ2-5
CDR3aa: CASSLGQPQETQYF
CDR3nt: TGTGCCAGCAGCCTGGGACAGCCCCAAGAGACCCAGTACTTC

v_gene: TRBV30
d_gene: NA
abundance: NA
j_gene: TRBJ2-6
CDR3aa: CAWSPDMFLSGANVLTF
CDR3nt: TGTGCCTGGAGTCCCGACATGTTCCTCTCTGGGGCCAACGTCCTGACTTTC

v_gene: TRBV5-6
d_gene: NA
abundance: NA
j_gene: TRBJ1-1
CDR3aa: CASSLTGNTEAFF
CDR3nt: TGTGCCAGCAGCTTGACAGGGAACACTGAAGCTTTCTTT

v_gene: TRBV7-8
d_gene: TRBD1
abundance: NA
j_gene: TRBJ2-3
CDR3aa: CASSWPPGQGKGTDTQYF
CDR3nt: TGTGCCAGCAGCTGGCCCCCGGGACAGGGGAAGGGCACAGATACGCAGTATTTT

v_gene: TRBV27
d_gene: NA
abundance: NA
j_gene: TRBJ1-1
CDR3aa: CASRPGAGNTEAFF
CDR3nt: TGTGCCAGCAGGCCGGGGGCGGGGAACACTGAAGCTTTCTTT

v_gene: TRBV9
d_gene: NA
abundance: NA
j_gene: TRBJ1-5
CDR3aa: CASSVGGSGNQPQHF
CDR3nt: TGTGCCAGCAGCGTAGGGGGTTCCGGCAATCAGCCCCAGCATTTT

v_gene: TRBV15
d_gene: NA
abundance: NA
j_gene: TRBJ2-7
CDR3aa: CATSRARGNSYEQYF
CDR3nt: TGTGCCACCAGCAGAGCCCGGGGTAACTCCTACGAGCAGTACTTC

v_gene: TRBV28
d_gene: NA
abundance: NA
j_gene: TRBJ2-7
CDR3aa: CASSLSGPAYEQYF
CDR3nt: TGTGCCAGCAGCTTGAGCGGGCCCGCCTACGAGCAGTACTTC

v_gene: TRBV7-9
d_gene: NA
abundance: NA
j_gene: TRBJ1-2
CDR3aa: CAIHPTLVYGYTF
CDR3nt: TGTGCCATCCACCCCACACTTGTTTATGGCTACACCTTC

v_gene: TRBV28
d_gene: TRBD1
abundance: NA
j_gene: TRBJ2-7
CDR3aa: CASSYRGDEQYF
CDR3nt: TGTGCCAGCAGTTACAGGGGCGACGAGCAGTACTTC

v_gene: TRBV5-6
d_gene: TRBD2
abundance: NA
j_gene: TRBJ2-7
CDR3aa: CASSELLAGVSEQYF
CDR3nt: TGTGCCAGCAGCGAGCTTTTAGCGGGAGTTTCCGAGCAGTACTTC

v_gene: TRBV27
d_gene: NA
abundance: NA
j_gene: TRBJ1-5
CDR3aa: CASRPGRSNQPQHF
CDR3nt: TGTGCCAGCAGACCGGGACGGAGCAATCAGCCCCAGCATTTT

v_gene: TRBV4-1
d_gene: NA
abundance: NA
j_gene: TRBJ1-4
CDR3aa: CASSQDIGRNEKLFF
CDR3nt: TGCGCCAGCAGCCAAGATATAGGTCGTAATGAAAAACTGTTTTTT

v_gene: TRBV10-3
d_gene: NA
abundance: NA
j_gene: TRBJ2-2
CDR3aa: CAISEWDTRGELFF
CDR3nt: TGTGCCATCAGTGAATGGGACACCCGGGGGGAGCTGTTTTTT

v_gene: TRBV13
d_gene: NA
abundance: NA
j_gene: TRBJ2-7
CDR3aa: CASSPRQISYEQYF
CDR3nt: TGTGCCAGCAGCCCCCGACAGATCTCCTACGAGCAGTACTTC

v_gene: TRBV27
d_gene: NA
abundance: NA
j_gene: TRBJ2-5
CDR3aa: CASSPSGRVGRTQYF
CDR3nt: TGTGCCAGCAGTCCCTCGGGGCGGGTGGGCAGGACCCAGTACTTC

v_gene: TRBV6-5
d_gene: NA
abundance: once
j_gene: TRBJ2-1
CDR3aa: CATGSGFEQFF
CDR3nt: TGTGCCACGGGGTCGGGGTTTGAGCAGTTCTTC

v_gene: TRBV4-1
d_gene: NA
abundance: NA
j_gene: TRBJ1-4
CDR3aa: CASSQGGGLEEKLFF
CDR3nt: TGCGCCAGCAGCCAAGGTGGGGGGCTAGAGGAAAAACTGTTTTTT

v_gene: TRBV7-9
d_gene: NA
abundance: NA
j_gene: TRBJ2-2
CDR3aa: CASSLVLVGELFF
CDR3nt: TGTGCCAGCAGCTTAGTGCTCGTCGGGGAGCTGTTTTTT

v_gene: TRBV13
d_gene: NA
abundance: NA
j_gene: TRBJ2-5
CDR3aa: CASSLSGGRETQYF
CDR3nt: TGTGCCAGCAGCTTATCGGGTGGGAGAGAGACCCAGTACTTC

v_gene: TRBV4-1
d_gene: TRBD2
abundance: once
j_gene: TRBJ2-7
CDR3aa: CASSQVTSGSRHSYEQYF
CDR3nt: TGCGCCAGCAGCCAAGTGACTAGCGGGAGCCGGCACTCCTACGAGCAGTACTTC

v_gene: TRBV13
d_gene: TRBD2
abundance: NA
j_gene: TRBJ2-7
CDR3aa: CASSFGLAAHEQYF
CDR3nt: TGTGCCAGCAGCTTTGGACTAGCGGCCCACGAGCAGTACTTC

v_gene: TRBV5-6
d_gene: NA
abundance: NA
j_gene: TRBJ1-2
CDR3aa: CASSLDSRERWGYTF
CDR3nt: TGTGCCAGCAGCTTGGATAGCAGGGAAAGGTGGGGCTACACCTTC